This record concerns one TCR beta chain sequence. The antigen remains unidentified. The CDR3 covers 13 residues. The V end lost 3 bases, the J end lost 0 bases, and 5 bases lay between the germline ends. CDR1 is SGHVS and CDR2 is FQNEAQ in the germline V gene. In the PCR, 60 Vbeta and 13 Jbeta primers were used. TCRdb's table, derived via immunoSEQ multiplex PCR, lists solely in-frame clones and lacks some. Of roughly 100,000 clones in the sample, roughly three quarters were seen once. This sample was included in a study of cytomegalovirus exposure and HLA in healthy donors. Study-level findings and limits: The majority of CMV-associated TCR beta chains were reported as apparently HLA-restricted in a later analysis. More clonal expansion characterized HLA-associated TCR beta chains than equally common others in a later analysis. In vitro, a few CMV-associated chains proved specific for CMV antigens. Association of a missense DCLRE1C variant with TCR beta V- and J-gene trimming was reported in a later analysis.

This receptor was obtained from a woman between 18 and 29 years old in good health and CMV-seropositive. The V and J genes are TRBV7-8 and TRBJ1-2; D call uncertain. Sequenced material: PBMCs. The CDR3 DNA is TGTGCCAGCAGCTTCGGGTCTAACTATGGCTACACCTTC. Its protein product is CASSFGSNYGYTF.